Only a few counts were recorded for the clone carrying this T cell receptor (beta chain). As yet, its antigen is unknown. All donors comprised healthy Caucasians. This record comes from a study of identical twins. Overall study findings and caveats: Cross-sectional statistical analysis was relied on for the conclusions, without the same donors being followed. Out-of-frame beta chain sequences displayed weaker excess sharing between twins.

Unique molecular identifiers were in the cDNA, with template-switch universal primer binding. TCRdb reprocessed the 5' RACE reads with MiXCR, giving one entry per CDR3 protein. In the table there are 200,000 to 300,000 distinct CDR3 sequences, around 7.6% of which are singletons. The CDR3 extends over 13 amino acids. Another study also made use of these data, one on yellow fever vaccine responses in identical twins.

The chain employs TRBV21-1 and TRBJ2-5. TRBV21-1 is classified as a pseudogene. The sequence derives from a woman aged 18-35 years in good health. Material for sequencing was CD8+ T cells sorted from blood. Here the CDR3 DNA reads TGTGCCAGCAGCAACGGCAGACAAGAGACCCAGTACTTC. It is translated as CASSNGRQETQYF.